These 18 T cell receptor beta chains were sequenced from one sample in a study of shared clonotypes between healthy human individuals. Some clones are missing from TCRdb's copy, which holds only in-frame ones; the method was immunoSEQ multiplex PCR. The table lists some 1 million clones, 60% to 80% of them singletons. Specimen: memory CD4+ T cells sorted from blood. Specified subset: CD45RA-negative fraction. These receptor sequences come from a man between 18 and 29 years old in good health.

The rearrangement links TRBV5-1 to TRBJ1-1; 10 nucleotides align to TRBD1. The germline V gene encodes CDR1 SGHRS and CDR2 YFSETQ. V lost 8 bases, J lost 4 bases, and 5 bases stayed unmatched. The CDR3 spans 13 residues. DNA for the CDR3: TGCGCCAGTAAGACAGGGGGCTTCACTGAAGCTTTCTTT. Residues: CASKTGGFTEAFF.

The J gene is TRBJ1-5, the V gene TRBV6-6, with TRBD1 identical over 9 bases. This CDR3 contains 16 residues. V lost 6 bases, J lost 5 bases, and 11 bases stayed unmatched. CDR1 is MNHNY and CDR2 is SVGAGI in the germline V gene (reference sequence). Written as DNA, the CDR3 is TGTGCCAGCAGAGATCCGGGACAGGGTATGGATCAGCCCCAGCATTTT. Protein product: CASRDPGQGMDQPQHF.

In the case of this clone: This specimen includes other DNA sequences encoding the same CDR3. The V gene is TRBV5-1, the J gene TRBJ1-1; D is perhaps TRBD1 (6 bases). V lost 4 bases, J lost 5 bases, and 9 bases lay in between. Germline V gene data show CDR1 as SGHRS and CDR2 as YFSETQ. The CDR3 spans 12 residues. The CDR3 here is CASSVQGTEAFF. The CDR3 coding sequence is TGCGCCAGCAGCGTACAGGGAACTGAAGCTTTCTTT.

The CDR3 sequence: CASGLDGTVYGYTF. The CDR3 DNA reads TGTGCTAGTGGTTTAGACGGGACAGTCTATGGCTACACCTTC. This chain joins TRBV12-5 and TRBJ1-2, with TRBD1 identical over 7 bases. Germline CDR1 and CDR2: LGHNT and FRNRAP. This CDR3 has 14 amino acids. V shed 3 bases and J 4 bases; nucleotides not matched to a gene: 5.

V usage is TRBV19 and J usage is TRBJ2-3; a weak D match, TRBD1 (6 bases). V lost 3 bases, J lost 3 bases, and 16 bases lay in between. The germline gives CDR1 LNHDA, CDR2 SQIVND (reference sequence). CDR3 length: 16 residues. In DNA form, the CDR3 reads TGTGCCAGTAGTATGGGAACAGGGCGCACAACAGATACGCAGTATTTT. It translates to CASSMGTGRTTDTQYF.

The rearrangement links TRBV5-1 to TRBJ2-1; maybe TRBD2 (5 bases). CDR1 and CDR2 from the germline V gene are SGHRS and YFSETQ. There are 11 residues in the CDR3. V was shortened by 5 bases and J by 13 bases, with 13 bases between the two germline ends. Here the CDR3 DNA reads TGCGCCAGCAGTTTCGGGGTAGATCAGTTCTTC. It specifies CASSFGVDQFF.

As regards this clone: This specimen includes other DNA sequences encoding the same CDR3. This chain connects TRBV10-3 to TRBJ2-3, with D perhaps given as TRBD1 or TRBD2 (6 bases each). CDR3 length: 13 amino acids. Germline assignment: CDR1 ENHRY and CDR2 SYGVKD. Trimming took 4 bases from V and 3 from J, leaving 8 bases between them. The CDR3 DNA reads as TGTGCCATCAGTGGGGGGGCGACAGATACGCAGTATTTT. It yields the protein CAISGGATDTQYF.

The V gene is TRBV10-3, the J gene TRBJ2-1; D not certain. V was clipped by 6 bases and J by 6 bases, with 9 bases between them. Germline V gives CDR1 ENHRY, CDR2 SYGVKD. This CDR3 has 12 amino acids. CDR3 DNA sequence: TGTGCCATCAGATTGACCACCAATGAGCAGTTCTTC. Translated: CAIRLTTNEQFF.

This clone has more than one count but fewer than ten. This rearrangement joins TRBV27 to TRBJ2-4; 14 positions agree with TRBD2. CDR3 length: 17 residues. Germline CDR1 and CDR2: MNHEY and SMNVEV (reference sequence). Germline trimming cut 5 bases from V and 7 bases from J; bases unmatched to any gene: 10. The CDR3 spells CASSPRLAGGHGNIQYF. The CDR3 coding sequence is TGTGCCAGCAGTCCCCGACTAGCGGGGGGGCATGGGAACATTCAGTACTTC.

Note on this clone: The sample holds other DNA sequences that translate to the same CDR3. The genes are TRBV5-6 and TRBJ2-1; maybe TRBD1 (5 bases). V was trimmed by 0 bases and J by 3 bases, leaving 7 bases between them. This CDR3 contains 14 residues. CDR1 and CDR2 (germline): SGHDT, YYEEEE. The CDR3 region is CASSLGTGYNEQFF. The DNA for the CDR3 is TGTGCCAGCAGCTTGGGCACAGGCTACAATGAGCAGTTCTTC.

The chain couples TRBV2 to TRBJ2-7, with D possibly matching TRBD2 (6 bases). Per germline, CDR1 SNHLY and CDR2 FYNNEI. The CDR3 length is 14 residues. Trimming left V 5 bases short and J 1 base short, with 12 bases between. The CDR3 reads CASSPRTTSYEQYF. The CDR3 DNA reads TGTGCCAGCAGTCCCCGGACTACTTCCTACGAGCAGTACTTC.

The rearrangement uses TRBV2 and TRBJ1-2; the D is unclear. V dropped 3 bases and J dropped 8 bases, with 13 bases sitting between them. The CDR3 runs 13 residues. Per the germline V gene, CDR1 is SNHLY and CDR2 is FYNNEI. The CDR3 DNA reads TGTGCCAGCAGTGAGAATAGGGTAGAAGGCTACACCTTC. As protein: CASSENRVEGYTF.

About this clone: Other DNA sequences within the sample encode an identical CDR3. V and J are TRBV6-5 and TRBJ2-6; D unresolved. The CDR3 has 14 residues. Germline V gives CDR1 MNHEY, CDR2 SVGAGI. V dropped 6 bases and J dropped 0 bases, with 6 bases sitting between them. The CDR3 loop is CASSYSSGANVLTF. The CDR3 DNA sequence: TGTGCCAGCAGCTACAGCTCTGGGGCCAACGTCCTGACTTTC.

This sequence joins TRBV19 and TRBJ1-4, with 7 bases identical to TRBD1. CDR1 is LNHDA and CDR2 is SQIVND in the germline V gene (reference sequence). V was clipped by 6 bases and J by 8 bases; unmatched bases: 9. The CDR3 has 14 residues. The CDR3 reads CASRLRQGGEKLFF. Here the CDR3 DNA reads TGTGCCAGTAGATTAAGACAGGGAGGGGAAAAACTGTTTTTT. Looking up the rest from reference TRBV19 and TRBJ1-4 gives the full variable domain: DGGITQSPKYLFRKEGQNVTLSCEQNLNHDAMYWYRQDPGQGLRLIYYSQIVNDFQKGDIAEGYSVSREKKESFPLTVTSAQKNPTAFYLCASRLRQGGEKLFFGSGTQLSVL.

The chain employs TRBV10-2 and TRBJ1-4, with D possibly matching TRBD1 (6 bases). The CDR3 extends over 14 amino acids. The V end lost 5 bases, the J end lost 8 bases, and 15 bases lay between the germline ends. The V gene's germline CDR1 is WSHSY and CDR2 SAAADI. The chain's CDR3 is CASSQQGTGEKLFF. The DNA for the CDR3 is TGCGCCAGCAGTCAACAGGGTACGGGGGAAAAACTGTTTTTT.

The V and J genes are TRBV27 and TRBJ2-7, with TRBD2 as a possible D gene (6 bases). V lost 0 bases, J lost 2 bases, and 17 bases lay in between. This CDR3 comprises 17 residues. CDR1 MNHEY and CDR2 SMNVEV come from the germline V gene (reference sequence). The CDR3 DNA reads as TGTGCCAGCAGTTTATCTCAGGCGGGAACACGGACCTACGAGCAGTACTTC. Residues: CASSLSQAGTRTYEQYF.

The chain recombines TRBV7-6 with TRBJ1-3; 8 bases agree with TRBD1. The ends lost 4 bases at V and 4 bases at J; junction bases unmatched: 9. The CDR3 consists of 16 residues. Germline assignment: CDR1 SGHVS and CDR2 FNYEAQ. This CDR3 reads CASSSTPGGLGNTIYF. CDR3 bases: TGTGCCAGCAGCTCTACCCCAGGGGGCTTAGGAAACACCATATATTTT.

The CDR3 is CSGYQGGELFF. CDR3 coding DNA: TGCAGCGGCTATCAGGGCGGGGAGCTGTTTTTT. The J gene is TRBJ2-2, the V gene TRBV29-1; D perhaps matches TRBD1 (5 bases). Germline V gene sequence: CDR1 SQVTM, CDR2 ANQGSEA. V lost 7 bases and J 7 bases, leaving 10 bases between the germline ends. The CDR3 extends over 11 amino acids.